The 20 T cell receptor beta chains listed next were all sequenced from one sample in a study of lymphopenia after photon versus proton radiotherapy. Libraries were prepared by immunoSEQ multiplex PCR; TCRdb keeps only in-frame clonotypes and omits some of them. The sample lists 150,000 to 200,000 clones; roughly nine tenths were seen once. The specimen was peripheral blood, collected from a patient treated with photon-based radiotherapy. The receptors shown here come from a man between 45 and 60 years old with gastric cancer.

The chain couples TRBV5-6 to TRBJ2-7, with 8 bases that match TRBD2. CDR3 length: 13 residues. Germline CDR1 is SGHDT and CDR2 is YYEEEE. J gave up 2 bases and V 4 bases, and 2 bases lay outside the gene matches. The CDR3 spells CASSTGLAYEQYF. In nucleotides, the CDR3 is TGTGCCAGCAGCACGGGACTAGCCTACGAGCAGTACTTC.

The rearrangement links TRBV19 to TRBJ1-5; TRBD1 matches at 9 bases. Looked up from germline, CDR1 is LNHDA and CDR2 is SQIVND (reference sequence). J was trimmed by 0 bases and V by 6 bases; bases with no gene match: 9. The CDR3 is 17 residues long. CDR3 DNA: TGTGCCAGTAGGAAGACAGGGGGGGATATTAGCAATCAGCCCCAGCATTTT. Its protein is CASRKTGGDISNQPQHF.

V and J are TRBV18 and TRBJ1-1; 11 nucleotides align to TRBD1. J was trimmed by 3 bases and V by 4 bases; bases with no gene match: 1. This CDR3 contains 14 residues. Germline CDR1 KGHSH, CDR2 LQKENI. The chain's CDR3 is CASSRDRGDTEAFF. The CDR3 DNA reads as TGTGCCAGCTCACGGGACAGGGGGGACACTGAAGCTTTCTTT. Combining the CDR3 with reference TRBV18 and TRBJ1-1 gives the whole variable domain NAGVMQNPRHLVRRRGQEARLRCSPMKGHSHVYWYRQLPEEGLKFMVYLQKENIIDESGMPKERFSAEFPKEGPSILRIQQVVRGDSAAYFCASSRDRGDTEAFFGQGTRLTVV.

CDR3 amino acids: CASSQEGAGGYNEQFF. In DNA form, the CDR3 reads TGCGCCAGCAGCCAAGAGGGAGCGGGGGGCTACAATGAGCAGTTCTTC. The gene calls are TRBV4-1 and TRBJ2-1, with TRBD2 matching over 9 bases. This CDR3 spans 16 amino acids. V lost 0 bases to trimming and J lost 3 bases; unmatched junction nucleotides: 3. Germline CDR1 is MGHRA and CDR2 is YSYEKL.

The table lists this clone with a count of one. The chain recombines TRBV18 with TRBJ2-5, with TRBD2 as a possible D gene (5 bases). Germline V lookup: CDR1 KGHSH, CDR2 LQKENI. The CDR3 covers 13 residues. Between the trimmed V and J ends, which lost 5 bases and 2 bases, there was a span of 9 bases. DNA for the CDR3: TGTGCCAGCTCATCGGACTTACAAGAGACCCAGTACTTC. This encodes CASSSDLQETQYF.

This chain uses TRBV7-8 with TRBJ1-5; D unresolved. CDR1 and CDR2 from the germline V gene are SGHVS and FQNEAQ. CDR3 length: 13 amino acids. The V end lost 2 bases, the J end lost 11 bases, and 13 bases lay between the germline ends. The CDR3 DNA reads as TGTGCCAGCAGCTTAACGCAGGTATCAGCCCAGCATTTT. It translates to CASSLTQVSAQHF.

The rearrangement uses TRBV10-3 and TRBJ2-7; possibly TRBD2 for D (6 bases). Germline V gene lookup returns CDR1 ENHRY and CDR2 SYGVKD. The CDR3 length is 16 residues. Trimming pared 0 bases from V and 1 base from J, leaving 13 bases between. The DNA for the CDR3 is TGTGCCATCAGTGAGTCGGGGGGATTAAGATCCTACGAGCAGTACTTC. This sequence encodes CAISESGGLRSYEQYF.

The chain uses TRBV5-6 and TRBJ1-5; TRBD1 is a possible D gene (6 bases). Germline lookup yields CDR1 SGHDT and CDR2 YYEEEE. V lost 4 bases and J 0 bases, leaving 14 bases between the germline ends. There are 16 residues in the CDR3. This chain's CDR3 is CASSLYTGFSNQPQHF. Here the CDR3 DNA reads TGTGCCAGCAGCCTATACACAGGGTTTAGCAATCAGCCCCAGCATTTT.

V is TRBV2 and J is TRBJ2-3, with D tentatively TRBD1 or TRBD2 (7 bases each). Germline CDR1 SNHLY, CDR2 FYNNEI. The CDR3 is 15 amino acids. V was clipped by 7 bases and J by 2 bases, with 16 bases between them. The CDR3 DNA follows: TGTGCCAGCACCCAGGGGGGGCAGAACACAGATACGCAGTATTTT. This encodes CASTQGGQNTDTQYF.

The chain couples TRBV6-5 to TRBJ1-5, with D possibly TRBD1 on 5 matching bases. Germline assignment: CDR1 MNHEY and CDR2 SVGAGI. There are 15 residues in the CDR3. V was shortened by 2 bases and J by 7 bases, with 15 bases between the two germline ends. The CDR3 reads CASSYQKGAQQPQHF. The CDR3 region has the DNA TGTGCCAGCAGTTACCAGAAAGGGGCGCAACAGCCCCAGCATTTT.

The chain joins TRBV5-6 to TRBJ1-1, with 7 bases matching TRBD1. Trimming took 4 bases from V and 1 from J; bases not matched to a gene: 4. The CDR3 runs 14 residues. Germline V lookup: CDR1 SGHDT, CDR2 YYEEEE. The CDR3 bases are TGTGCCAGCAGCCACCGACAGGGGAACACTGAAGCTTTCTTT. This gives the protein CASSHRQGNTEAFF.

CDR3 amino acids: CASSLGPGTGETQYF. CDR3 coding DNA: TGCGCCAGCAGCTTGGGCCCAGGGACAGGAGAGACCCAGTACTTC. V is TRBV5-1 and J is TRBJ2-5; 8 bases align to TRBD1. J gave up 4 bases and V 0 bases, and 5 bases lay outside the gene matches. The germline CDR1 and CDR2 sequences are SGHRS and YFSETQ. The CDR3 runs 15 residues. The full variable domain, in which reference TRBV5-1 and TRBJ2-5 provide the parts outside the CDR3, is KAGVTQTPRYLIKTRGQQVTLSCSPISGHRSVSWYQQTPGQGLQFLFEYFSETQRNKGNFPGRFSGRQFSNSRSEMNVSTLELGDSALYLCASSLGPGTGETQYFGPGTRLLVL.

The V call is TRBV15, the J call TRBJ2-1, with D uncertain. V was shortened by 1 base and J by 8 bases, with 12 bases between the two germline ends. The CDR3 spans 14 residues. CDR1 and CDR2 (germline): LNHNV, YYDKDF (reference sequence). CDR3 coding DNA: TGTGCCACCAGCAGAGGCCTTCAACGCGATGAGCAGTTCTTC. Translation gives CATSRGLQRDEQFF.

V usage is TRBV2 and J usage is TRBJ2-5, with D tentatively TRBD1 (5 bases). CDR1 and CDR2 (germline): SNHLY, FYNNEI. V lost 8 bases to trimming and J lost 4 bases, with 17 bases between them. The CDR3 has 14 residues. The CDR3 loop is CASRTTSQGETQYF. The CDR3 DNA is TGTGCCAGCCGTACGACCTCCCAGGGAGAGACCCAGTACTTC.

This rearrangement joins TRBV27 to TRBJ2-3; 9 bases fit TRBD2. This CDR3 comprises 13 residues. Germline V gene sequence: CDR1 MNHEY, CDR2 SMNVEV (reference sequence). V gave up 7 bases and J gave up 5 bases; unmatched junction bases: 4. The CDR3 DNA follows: TGTGCCAGCAAGGGACTAGCTGAAGATACGCAGTATTTT. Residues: CASKGLAEDTQYF.

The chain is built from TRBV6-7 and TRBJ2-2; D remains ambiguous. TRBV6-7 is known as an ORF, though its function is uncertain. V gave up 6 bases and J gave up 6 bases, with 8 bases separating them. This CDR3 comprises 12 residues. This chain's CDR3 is CASRNLAGELFF. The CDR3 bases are TGTGCCAGCAGAAATCTTGCCGGGGAGCTGTTTTTT.

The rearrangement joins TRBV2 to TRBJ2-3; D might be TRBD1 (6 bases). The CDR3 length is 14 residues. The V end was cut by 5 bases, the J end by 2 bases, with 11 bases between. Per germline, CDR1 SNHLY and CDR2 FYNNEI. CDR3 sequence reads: CASSSTGFTDTQYF. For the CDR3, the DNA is TGTGCCAGCAGTTCAACAGGGTTCACAGATACGCAGTATTTT.

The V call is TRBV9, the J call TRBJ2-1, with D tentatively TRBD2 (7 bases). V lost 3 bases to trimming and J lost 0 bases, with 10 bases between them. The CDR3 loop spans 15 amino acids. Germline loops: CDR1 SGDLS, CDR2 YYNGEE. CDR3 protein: CASSERGGSYNEQFF. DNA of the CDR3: TGTGCCAGCAGCGAGAGGGGGGGCTCCTACAATGAGCAGTTCTTC.

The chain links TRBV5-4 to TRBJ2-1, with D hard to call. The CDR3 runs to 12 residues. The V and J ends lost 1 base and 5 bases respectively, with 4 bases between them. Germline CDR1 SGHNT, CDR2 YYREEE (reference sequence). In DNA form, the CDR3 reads TGTGCCAGCAGCTTGAGCGACAATGAGCAGTTCTTC. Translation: CASSLSDNEQFF.

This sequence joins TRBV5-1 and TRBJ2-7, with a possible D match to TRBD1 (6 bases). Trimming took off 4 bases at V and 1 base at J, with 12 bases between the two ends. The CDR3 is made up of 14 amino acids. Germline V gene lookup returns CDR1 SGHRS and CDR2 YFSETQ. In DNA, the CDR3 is TGCGCCAGCAGCACAGGGTCACGGTCCTACGAGCAGTACTTC. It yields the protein CASSTGSRSYEQYF.